The 23 T cell receptor beta chains below were found in one sample sequenced in a study of cytomegalovirus exposure and HLA in healthy donors. TCRdb keeps only in-frame clones here, not all; method: immunoSEQ multiplex PCR. The table lists under 300,000 clones, nearly 90% of them singletons. The sequencing input was PBMCs. These receptors came from a woman aged 18-29 years in good health and CMV-seronegative.

This rearrangement joins TRBV4-1 to TRBJ2-1, with 8 bases that match TRBD1. This CDR3 spans 11 amino acids. J was trimmed by 6 bases and V by 9 bases; bases with no gene match: 1. Germline loops: CDR1 MGHRA, CDR2 YSYEKL. In DNA form, the CDR3 reads TGCGCCAGTCAGGGGGCCAATGAGCAGTTCTTC. Its translation: CASQGANEQFF.

J is TRBJ1-2 and V is TRBV7-2; TRBD1 might be the D (6 bases). CDR1 and CDR2 (germline): SGHTA, FQGNSA. This CDR3 is 15 amino acids long. The V and J ends lost 4 bases and 0 bases respectively, with 12 bases between them. The CDR3 here is CASSSRQAPNYGYTF. Here the CDR3 DNA reads TGTGCCAGCAGCTCCCGACAGGCGCCTAACTATGGCTACACCTTC.

On this clone: Distinct nucleotide sequences in the sample also encode this CDR3. The chain employs TRBV6-1 and TRBJ2-1; TRBD2 matches 10 bases. The CDR3 is 14 amino acids. Germline values: CDR1 MNHNS, CDR2 SASEGT. The J segment lost 4 bases and the V segment lost 5 bases, leaving 2 bases of the junction unmatched. CDR3 nucleotides: TGTGCCAGCAGTTTAGCGGGGGGTTACAATGAGCAGTTCTTC. It translates to CASSLAGGYNEQFF.

The chain carries TRBV19 and TRBJ2-7; D possibly corresponds to TRBD1 (5 bases). Trimming removed 3 bases at V and 3 bases at J, with 9 bases between. CDR3 length: 13 amino acids. CDR1 and CDR2 from the germline V gene are LNHDA and SQIVND (reference sequence). For the CDR3, the DNA is TGTGCCAGTAGTATCGGGCAGGGCTACGAGCAGTACTTC. It yields the protein CASSIGQGYEQYF.

The genes are TRBV14 and TRBJ2-1; TRBD2 matches 13 bases. From germline, CDR1 is SGHDN and CDR2 FVKESK. V lost 0 bases to trimming and J lost 7 bases; unmatched junction nucleotides: 6. This CDR3 region has 17 residues. The CDR3 DNA sequence: TGTGCCAGCAGCCAAGAATGGCTACTAGCGGGGGGGAATGAGCAGTTCTTC. Translating gives CASSQEWLLAGGNEQFF.

The chain recombines TRBV7-2 with TRBJ2-7; TRBD1 is a possible D gene (5 bases). V was cut by 2 bases and J by 3 bases, with 14 bases left in between. The CDR3 loop spans 15 amino acids. Germline CDR1 and CDR2: SGHTA and FQGNSA. CDR3 nucleotide sequence: TGTGCCAGCAGCTTAAGGAGCCAGGGTCACTACGAGCAGTACGTC. This encodes CASSLRSQGHYEQYV.

The genes are TRBV6-6 and TRBJ2-7; 9 nucleotides align to TRBD1. This CDR3 has 14 residues. J was trimmed by 3 bases and V by 2 bases; bases with no gene match: 2. Germline lookup yields CDR1 MNHNY and CDR2 SVGAGI (reference sequence). In DNA form, the CDR3 reads TGTGCCAGCAGTTACCAGGGACAGGGCTACGAGCAGTACTTC. Translated: CASSYQGQGYEQYF.

This sequence joins TRBV4-3 and TRBJ1-6; D is unresolved. V was cut by 0 bases and J by 5 bases, with 11 bases left in between. The CDR3 contains 16 residues. Germline V CDR1 and CDR2: LGHNA, YSLEER. CDR3 amino acids: CASSQDLPGNNSPLHF. The CDR3 DNA is TGCGCCAGCAGCCAAGATCTGCCAGGAAATAATTCACCCCTCCACTTT.

This sequence joins TRBV6-1 and TRBJ2-6; D is ambiguous. The CDR3 loop spans 15 amino acids. The V end was cut by 4 bases, the J end by 0 bases, with 7 bases between. CDR1 and CDR2 (germline): MNHNS, SASEGT. The CDR3 region is CASSVINSGANVLTF. CDR3 coding DNA: TGTGCCAGCAGTGTCATCAACTCTGGGGCCAACGTCCTGACTTTC.

The chain has TRBV30 and TRBJ2-5; D is ambiguous. The germline V gene has CDR1 GTSNPN and CDR2 SVGIG (reference sequence). Deletions cut 2 bases from V and 7 bases from J, with 8 bases between. The CDR3 runs 11 residues. Written as DNA, the CDR3 is TGTGCCTGGAGTAGGCGCGGGACCCAGTACTTC. This gives the protein CAWSRRGTQYF.

The V and J genes are TRBV6-1 and TRBJ2-1, with 12 bases identical to TRBD2. The germline CDR1 and CDR2 sequences are MNHNS and SASEGT. The CDR3 spans 15 residues. V gave up 8 bases and J gave up 4 bases; unmatched junction bases: 6. The CDR3 sequence: CASVTSGGHYNEQFF. For the CDR3, the DNA is TGTGCCAGCGTGACTAGCGGGGGCCATTACAATGAGCAGTTCTTC.

The chain joins TRBV27 to TRBJ2-3; D unresolved. Deletions cut 5 bases from V and 5 bases from J, with 11 bases between. The CDR3 consists of 13 residues. Germline V gene lookup returns CDR1 MNHEY and CDR2 SMNVEV (reference sequence). For the CDR3, the DNA is TGTGCCAGCAGTCCCCCGATCGGAGATACGCAGTATTTT. Amino acids: CASSPPIGDTQYF.

The chain carries TRBV5-8 and TRBJ1-4; D is perhaps TRBD1 (5 bases). CDR1 SGHTS and CDR2 YDEGEE come from the germline V gene. The CDR3 sequence is 15 residues long. V was cut by 0 bases and J by 5 bases, with 11 bases left in between. The CDR3 spells CASSLGQGGNEKLFF. DNA for the CDR3: TGTGCCAGCAGCTTGGGTCAGGGAGGAAATGAAAAACTGTTTTTT.

This clone was picked up one time. This rearrangement joins TRBV7-6 to TRBJ1-3, with D unresolved. Trimming removed 7 bases from V and 4 bases from J, with 14 bases in between. The CDR3 covers 14 residues. Germline loops: CDR1 SGHVS, CDR2 FNYEAQ. Written as DNA, the CDR3 is TGTGCCAGCACCCTGGAGGCAGCCGGAAACACCATATATTTT. Protein: CASTLEAAGNTIYF.

Worth noting for this clone: The sample contains more than one DNA sequence encoding this CDR3. The CDR3 region has the DNA TGTGCCAGCAGTGGGCAAAACACCGGGGAGCTGTTTTTT. Protein sequence: CASSGQNTGELFF. The chain recombines TRBV2 with TRBJ2-2; unclear D gene. V was clipped by 4 bases and J by 2 bases, with 5 bases between them. The CDR3 is made up of 13 amino acids. The germline V gene has CDR1 SNHLY and CDR2 FYNNEI.

The chain combines TRBV5-4 with TRBJ2-6; 12 bases are a match to TRBD1. V lost 0 bases and J lost 4; bases outside the gene matches: 5. From germline, CDR1 is SGHNT and CDR2 YYREEE (reference sequence). This CDR3 has 18 amino acids. CDR3 amino acids: CASSLVGQGAEGANVLTF. The CDR3 coding sequence is TGTGCCAGCAGCTTGGTGGGACAGGGGGCGGAAGGGGCCAACGTCCTGACTTTC. Complete variable domain (other parts from reference TRBV5-4 and TRBJ2-6): ETGVTQSPTHLIKTRGQQVTLRCSSQSGHNTVSWYQQALGQGPQFIFQYYREEENGRGNFPPRFSGLQFPNYSSELNVNALELDDSALYLCASSLVGQGAEGANVLTFGAGSRLTVL.

The chain employs TRBV11-2 and TRBJ2-3, with a possible D match to TRBD2 (5 bases). V dropped 5 bases and J dropped 8 bases, with 11 bases sitting between them. From germline, CDR1 is SGHAT and CDR2 FQNNGV. The CDR3 runs 12 residues. CDR3 in amino acids: CASSTEGFTQYF. In DNA, the CDR3 is TGTGCCAGCAGCACTGAGGGATTTACGCAGTATTTT.

V and J are TRBV11-2 and TRBJ2-1, with D possibly being TRBD2 (6 bases). The CDR3 covers 13 residues. V was trimmed by 1 base and J by 9 bases, leaving 10 bases between them. Per germline, CDR1 SGHAT and CDR2 FQNNGV. CDR3 sequence: CASSLAAGSEQFF. The CDR3 nucleotides read TGTGCCAGCAGCTTAGCTGCGGGGAGTGAGCAGTTCTTC.

The chain is built from TRBV6-5 and TRBJ1-1; 8 bases align to TRBD1. The length of the CDR3 is 15 residues. The trim removed 3 bases at V and 4 bases at J, leaving 7 bases unmatched. Germline CDR1 reads MNHEY; CDR2 reads SVGAGI. The chain's CDR3 is CASSYSDRAITEAFF. The CDR3 nucleotides are TGTGCCAGCAGTTATTCGGACAGGGCGATCACTGAAGCTTTCTTT.

The V call is TRBV19, the J call TRBJ1-2, with D perhaps matching TRBD1 (6 bases). Germline assignment: CDR1 LNHDA and CDR2 SQIVND (reference sequence). The V end was cut by 4 bases, the J end by 8 bases, with 11 bases between. CDR3 length equals 12 residues. The CDR3 bases are TGTGCCAGTAGTACCAGACAGGCCGGCTACACCTTC. This sequence encodes CASSTRQAGYTF.

V is TRBV7-9 and J is TRBJ2-7; a possible D gene is TRBD1 (5 bases). The CDR3 is 13 residues long. V was clipped by 3 bases and J by 3 bases, with 9 bases between them. Germline V gives CDR1 SEHNR, CDR2 FQNEAQ (reference sequence). The chain's CDR3 is CASSFVTDYEQYF. The CDR3 bases are TGTGCCAGCAGCTTCGTGACAGACTACGAGCAGTACTTC.

This chain connects TRBV29-1 to TRBJ1-2; D unclear. Germline V gives CDR1 SQVTM, CDR2 ANQGSEA. The CDR3 covers 9 residues. Trimming took 5 bases from V and 6 from J, leaving 4 bases between them. The DNA of the CDR3 is TGCAGCGTTTCGGATGGCTACACCTTC. It encodes CSVSDGYTF.

The chain has TRBV30 and TRBJ2-3, with TRBD2 as a possible D gene (7 bases). Trimming shortened V by 4 bases and J by 1 base, and 12 bases separated the two germline ends. The germline CDR1 and CDR2 sequences are GTSNPN and SVGIG (reference sequence). The CDR3 is made up of 14 amino acids. The CDR3 sequence is CAWTEGGGTDTQYF. The CDR3 DNA reads TGTGCCTGGACTGAGGGGGGGGGCACAGATACGCAGTATTTT.